This T cell receptor beta chain was documented in a study of blood T cell repertoires in COVID-19 (TCRdb year 2020). The study in broad terms: Samples from collaborators originated in the United States, Italy and Spain and spanned both the acute and convalescent phases of COVID-19. The sample metadata nearly always contained a de-identified subject ID, COVID-19 status, age in years and sex. The material from the prospective study consisted of cDNA or gDNA derived from T cells, B-cell-depleted T cells, or PBMCs. The samples were drawn from the first 160 participants of the ongoing ImmuneRACE study and from some 1,300 subjects provided by 6 global collaborators. Subjects who had been exposed to COVID-19, were actively infected with it, or had recovered from it provided the deeply sampled blood TCRbeta repertoires that made up the dataset. Where available, HLA class I and class II types were taken from metadata supplied by the sample provider and were not determined by assay-based typing. A freely available public database, intended as a resource for researchers studying the immune response to SARS-CoV-2, is where the repertoires were released.

This clone occurred a few times. The specificity of this receptor is unknown. No much larger clone is present one base from it, and per-base qualities are unavailable. Enrolling through a virtual design, the prospective study's participants ranged in age from roughly 18 to 95 years and lived across around 25 United States geographic areas. In the prospective study, cohorts were assigned on the basis of participant-reported clinical history obtained from a screening survey and a study questionnaire. Recovered participants in ImmuneRACE Cohort 3 were defined by two consecutive negative NP/OP PCR tests, clearance by a healthcare professional, or resolution of symptoms. Each participant in the prospective study had whole blood, serum and a nasopharyngeal or oropharyngeal swab collected by mobile phlebotomists. Over a roughly two-month period, participants in the prospective study had the option of providing additional blood draws and questionnaires. Before DNA extraction, blood samples from the prospective study were shipped at room temperature or frozen.

The germline ends are 8 bases apart after V is trimmed by 0 bases and J by 4 bases. The CDR3 holds 13 amino acids from the cysteine to the phenylalanine. Of the read, only the CDR3 DNA is kept; its 39 bases are in frame from base 1. The germline V gene supplies CDR1 SGHDT and CDR2 YYEEEE. Here is what the overall study found, with its caveats: The amount of clinical and demographic metadata varied by source and participant and was provided uncurated.

The immunoSEQ Assay, a bias-controlled multiplex PCR, was used to amplify TCRbeta CDR3 regions from genomic DNA. The original methods were these. The number of nucleated cells in each sample was estimated by amplification of reference gene primers within the assay. To quantify the absolute abundance of each unique TCRbeta CDR3 rearrangement, sequence reads were collapsed and filtered. For each sample, productive Simpson clonality was calculated as the square root of Simpson's diversity index across productive rearrangements. In its TCRdb copy, this immuneACCESS table keeps in-frame sequences only and misses some clones. Where compared with another copy, unresolved V genes explain less than half of these, and the others have no known cause. That table is the source of V, J and clone size, and D and trimming were worked out from the DNA. Recorded for this sample are 140,000 or so clones; around 86% of them occurred a single time. The biggest ten clones account for 11% of the sample.

The source is a man between 60 and 75 years old who had recovered from COVID-19. Sequencing was performed on PBMCs or T cells enriched from blood (not recorded which). This sequence uses TRBV5-6 and TRBJ2-7, with TRBD1 as a weak D call on 6 bases. The DNA sequence is as follows: TGTGCCAGCAGCTTGGGAGGGGGTTACGAGCAGTACTTC. Its translation is CASSLGGGYEQYF.